This T cell receptor (beta chain) stems from a study of blood T cell repertoires in COVID-19. Unmatched junction bases numbered 5, after V lost 0 bases and J lost 2 bases. Germline assignment: CDR1 SGHRS and CDR2 YFSETQ. The CDR3 totals 15 residues. This clone was seen a few times. Only in-frame clones appear in the TCRdb table, and some are missing; sequencing was by immunoSEQ multiplex PCR. This repertoire shows 200,000 to 300,000 clones, 88% found once; its top ten account for approximately 4%. J is TRBJ2-7 and V is TRBV5-1, with 7 bases identical to TRBD2. The sequence was obtained from a man between 60 and 70 years old who had recovered from COVID-19. The specimen was peripheral blood. The CDR3 DNA reads TGCGCCAGCAGCTTGGCCAGCGGGGTCGCCTACGAGCAGTACTTC. Its translation: CASSLASGVAYEQYF. Full variable domain (remainder filled in from reference TRBV5-1 and TRBJ2-7): KAGVTQTPRYLIKTRGQQVTLSCSPISGHRSVSWYQQTPGQGLQFLFEYFSETQRNKGNFPGRFSGRQFSNSRSEMNVSTLELGDSALYLCASSLASGVAYEQYFGPGTRLTVT.